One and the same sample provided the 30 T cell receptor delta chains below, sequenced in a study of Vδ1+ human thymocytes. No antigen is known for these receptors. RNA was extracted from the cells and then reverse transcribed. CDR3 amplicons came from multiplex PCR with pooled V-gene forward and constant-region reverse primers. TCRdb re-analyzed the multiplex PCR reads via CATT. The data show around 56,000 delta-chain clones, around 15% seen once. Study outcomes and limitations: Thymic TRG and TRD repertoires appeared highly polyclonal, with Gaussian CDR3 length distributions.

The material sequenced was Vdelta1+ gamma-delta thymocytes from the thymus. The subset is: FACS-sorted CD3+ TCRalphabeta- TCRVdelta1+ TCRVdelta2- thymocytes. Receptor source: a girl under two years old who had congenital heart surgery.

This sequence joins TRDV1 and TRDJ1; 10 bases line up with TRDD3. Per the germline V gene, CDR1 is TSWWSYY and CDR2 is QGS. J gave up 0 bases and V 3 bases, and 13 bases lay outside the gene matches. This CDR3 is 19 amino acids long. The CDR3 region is CALGDLGVGDTPYTDKLIF. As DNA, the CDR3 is TGTGCTCTTGGGGACTTAGGCGTGGGGGATACCCCGTACACCGATAAACTCATCTTT.

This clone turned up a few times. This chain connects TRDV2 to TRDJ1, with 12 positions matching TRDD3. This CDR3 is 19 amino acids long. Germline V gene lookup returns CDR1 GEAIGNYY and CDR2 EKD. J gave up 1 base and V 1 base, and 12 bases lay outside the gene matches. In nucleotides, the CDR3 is TGTGCCTGTGACACTCTGGTACTGGGGGATACTGGTGGCACCGATAAACTCATCTTT. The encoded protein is CACDTLVLGDTGGTDKLIF.

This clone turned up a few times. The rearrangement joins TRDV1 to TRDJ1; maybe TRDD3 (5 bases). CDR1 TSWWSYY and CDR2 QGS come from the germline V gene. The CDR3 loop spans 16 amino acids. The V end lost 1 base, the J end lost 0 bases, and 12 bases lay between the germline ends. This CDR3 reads CALGEREGEYTDKLIF. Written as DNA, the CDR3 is TGTGCTCTTGGGGAACGAGAAGGGGAGTACACCGATAAACTCATCTTT.

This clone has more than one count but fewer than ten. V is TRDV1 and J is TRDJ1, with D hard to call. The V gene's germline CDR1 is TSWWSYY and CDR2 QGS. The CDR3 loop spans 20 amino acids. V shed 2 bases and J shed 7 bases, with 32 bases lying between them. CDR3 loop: CALGENSASQDGVKASKLIF. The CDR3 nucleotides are TGTGCTCTTGGGGAAAATTCCGCAAGTCAAGACGGGGTTAAGGCGAGTAAACTCATCTTT.

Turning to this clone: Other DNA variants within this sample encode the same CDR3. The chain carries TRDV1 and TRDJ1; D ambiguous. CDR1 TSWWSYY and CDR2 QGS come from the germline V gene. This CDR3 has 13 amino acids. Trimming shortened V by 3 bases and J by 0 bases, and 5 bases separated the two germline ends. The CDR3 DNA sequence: TGTGCTCTTGGGGACTCCTACACCGATAAACTCATCTTT. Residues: CALGDSYTDKLIF.

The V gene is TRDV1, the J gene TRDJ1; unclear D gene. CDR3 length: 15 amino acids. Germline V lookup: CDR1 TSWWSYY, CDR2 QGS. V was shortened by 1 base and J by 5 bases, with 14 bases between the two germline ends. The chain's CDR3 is CALGEPHASRDKLIF. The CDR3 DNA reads TGTGCTCTTGGGGAACCCCATGCGTCCCGGGATAAACTCATCTTT.

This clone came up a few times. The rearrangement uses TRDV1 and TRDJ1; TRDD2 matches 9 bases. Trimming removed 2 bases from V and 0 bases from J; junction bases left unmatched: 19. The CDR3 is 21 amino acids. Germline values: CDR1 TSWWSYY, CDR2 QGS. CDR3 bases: TGTGCTCTTGGGGAAACCCCCTTCCTACGTCGTCGGGTGGCGCACACCGATAAACTCATCTTT. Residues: CALGETPFLRRRVAHTDKLIF.

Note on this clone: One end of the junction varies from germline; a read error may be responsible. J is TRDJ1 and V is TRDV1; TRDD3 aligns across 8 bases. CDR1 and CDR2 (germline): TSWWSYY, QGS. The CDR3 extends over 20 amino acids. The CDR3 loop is CALGEHYGTGGGTLTGKLIF. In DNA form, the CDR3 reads TGTGCTCTTGGGGAACACTACGGTACTGGGGGTGGTACGTTAACCGGTAAACTCATCTTT.

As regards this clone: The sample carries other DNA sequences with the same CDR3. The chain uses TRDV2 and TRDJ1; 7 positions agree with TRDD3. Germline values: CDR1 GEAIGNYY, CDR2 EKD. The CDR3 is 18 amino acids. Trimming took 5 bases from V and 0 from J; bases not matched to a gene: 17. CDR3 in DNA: TGTGCCTGTGCCCAGGTAAGGTTTGGGATACCGTACACCGATAAACTCATCTTT. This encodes CACAQVRFGIPYTDKLIF.

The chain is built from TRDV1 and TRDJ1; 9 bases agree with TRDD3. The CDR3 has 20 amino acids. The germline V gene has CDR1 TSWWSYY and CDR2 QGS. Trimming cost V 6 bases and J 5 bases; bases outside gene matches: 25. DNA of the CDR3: TGTGCTCTTGGTACACTACGTCCATCCCAGTACTGGGGGACGAAGGATAAACTCATCTTT. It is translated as CALGTLRPSQYWGTKDKLIF.

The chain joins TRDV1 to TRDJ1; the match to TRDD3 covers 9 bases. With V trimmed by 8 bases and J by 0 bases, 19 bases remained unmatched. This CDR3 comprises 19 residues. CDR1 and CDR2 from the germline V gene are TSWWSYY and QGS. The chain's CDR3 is CALRSQPDWGTLHTDKLIF. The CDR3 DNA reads TGTGCTCTTCGGTCCCAGCCAGACTGGGGGACCCTGCACACCGATAAACTCATCTTT.

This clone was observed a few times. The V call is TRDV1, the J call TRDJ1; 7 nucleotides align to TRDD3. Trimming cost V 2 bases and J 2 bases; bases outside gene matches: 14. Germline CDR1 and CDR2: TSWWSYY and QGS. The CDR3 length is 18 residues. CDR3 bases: TGTGCTCTTGGGGAAGGAATCAACGGGGGATCCGCAACCGATAAACTCATCTTT. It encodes CALGEGINGGSATDKLIF.

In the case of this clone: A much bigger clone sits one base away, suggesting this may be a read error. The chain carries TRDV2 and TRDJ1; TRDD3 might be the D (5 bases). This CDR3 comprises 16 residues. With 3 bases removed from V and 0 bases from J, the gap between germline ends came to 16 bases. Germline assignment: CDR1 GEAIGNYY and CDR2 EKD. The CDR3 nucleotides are TGTGCCTGTGACGACCGGGGGGTTATGTACACCGATAAACTCATCTTT. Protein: CACDDRGVMYTDKLIF.

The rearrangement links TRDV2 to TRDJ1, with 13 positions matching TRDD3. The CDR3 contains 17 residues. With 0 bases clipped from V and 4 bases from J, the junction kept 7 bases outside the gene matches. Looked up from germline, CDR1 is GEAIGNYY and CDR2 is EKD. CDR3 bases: TGTGCCTGTGACACCCTACTGGGGGATACGTATTACGATAAACTCATCTTT. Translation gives CACDTLLGDTYYDKLIF.

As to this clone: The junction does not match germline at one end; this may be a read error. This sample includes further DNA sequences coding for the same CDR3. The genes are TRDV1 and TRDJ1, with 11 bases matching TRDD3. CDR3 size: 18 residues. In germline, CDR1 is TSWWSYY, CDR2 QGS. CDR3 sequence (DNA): TGTGCTCTTGGTTGGCCTACGCTGGGGGATACTGACACCGATAAACTCATATTT. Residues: CALGWPTLGDTDTDKLIF.

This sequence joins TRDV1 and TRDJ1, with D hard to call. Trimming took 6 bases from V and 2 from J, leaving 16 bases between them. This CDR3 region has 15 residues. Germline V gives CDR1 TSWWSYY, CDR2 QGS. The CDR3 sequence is CALGNDGGRTDKLIF. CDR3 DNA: TGTGCTCTTGGCAACGACGGCGGGAGGACCGATAAACTCATCTTT.

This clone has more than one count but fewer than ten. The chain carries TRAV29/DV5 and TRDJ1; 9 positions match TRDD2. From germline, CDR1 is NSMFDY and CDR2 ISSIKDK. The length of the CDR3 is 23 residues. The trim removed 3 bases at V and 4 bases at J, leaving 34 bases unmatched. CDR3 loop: CAATKPFLRSGYAYSGYSDKLIF. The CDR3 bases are TGTGCAGCAACCAAACCCTTCCTACGCAGTGGATACGCTTACTCTGGGTACAGCGATAAACTCATCTTT.

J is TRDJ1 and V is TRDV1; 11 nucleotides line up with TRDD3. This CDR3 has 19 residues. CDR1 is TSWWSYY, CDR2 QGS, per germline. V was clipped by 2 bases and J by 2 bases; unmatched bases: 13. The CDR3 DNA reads TGTGCTCTTGGGGAATTCTATCTTGGGGGATACGCTAGGACCGATAAACTCATCTTT. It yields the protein CALGEFYLGGYARTDKLIF.

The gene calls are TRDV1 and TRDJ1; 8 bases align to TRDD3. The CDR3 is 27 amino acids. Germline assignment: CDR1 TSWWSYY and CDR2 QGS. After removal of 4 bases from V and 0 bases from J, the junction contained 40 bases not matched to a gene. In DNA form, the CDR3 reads TGTGCTCTTGGGGTTCCGGCCTTCTTCCAATTGGGGGATCGTAAGGCCCATCATAACCAGTACACCGATAAACTCATCTTT. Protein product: CALGVPAFFQLGDRKAHHNQYTDKLIF.

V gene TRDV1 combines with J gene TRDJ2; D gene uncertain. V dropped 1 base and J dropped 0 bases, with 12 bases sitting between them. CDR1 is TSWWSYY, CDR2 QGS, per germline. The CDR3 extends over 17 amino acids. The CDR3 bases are TGTGCTCTTGGGGAACCTCCTGCTAGCGCTTTGACAGCACAACTCTTCTTT. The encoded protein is CALGEPPASALTAQLFF.

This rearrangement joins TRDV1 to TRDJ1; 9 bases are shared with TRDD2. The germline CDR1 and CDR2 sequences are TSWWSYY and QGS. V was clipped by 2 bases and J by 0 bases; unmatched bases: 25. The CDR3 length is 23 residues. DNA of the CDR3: TGTGCTCTTGGGGAATTCCCTCCGGCCTTCCTACGTGGTCGGAATAACTACACCGATAAACTCATCTTT. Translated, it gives CALGEFPPAFLRGRNNYTDKLIF.

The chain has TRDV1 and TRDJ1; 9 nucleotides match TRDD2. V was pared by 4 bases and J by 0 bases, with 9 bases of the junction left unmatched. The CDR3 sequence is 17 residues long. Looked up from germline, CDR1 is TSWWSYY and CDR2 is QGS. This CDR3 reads CALGALPTGANTDKLIF. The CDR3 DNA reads TGTGCTCTTGGGGCCCTTCCTACTGGGGCAAACACCGATAAACTCATCTTT.

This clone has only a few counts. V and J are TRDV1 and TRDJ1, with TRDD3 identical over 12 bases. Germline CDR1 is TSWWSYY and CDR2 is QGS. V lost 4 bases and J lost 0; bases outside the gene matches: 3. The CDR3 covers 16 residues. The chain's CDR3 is CALGATGGYNTDKLIF. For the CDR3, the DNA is TGTGCTCTTGGGGCGACTGGGGGATACAACACCGATAAACTCATCTTT.

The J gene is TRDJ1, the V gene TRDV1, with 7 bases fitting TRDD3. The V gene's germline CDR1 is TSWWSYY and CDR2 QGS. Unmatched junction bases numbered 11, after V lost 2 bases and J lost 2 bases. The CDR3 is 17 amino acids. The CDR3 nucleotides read TGTGCTCTTGGGGAAATCAGACACTGGGGATGGACCGATAAACTCATCTTT. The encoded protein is CALGEIRHWGWTDKLIF.

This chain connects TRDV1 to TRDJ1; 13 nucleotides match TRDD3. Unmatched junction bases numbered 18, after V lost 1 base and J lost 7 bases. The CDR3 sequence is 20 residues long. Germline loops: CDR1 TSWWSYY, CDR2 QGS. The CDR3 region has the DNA TGTGCTCTTGGGGAACCTATTCCTACAGGTGGACTGGGGGATACGCGTAAACTCATCTTT. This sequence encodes CALGEPIPTGGLGDTRKLIF.

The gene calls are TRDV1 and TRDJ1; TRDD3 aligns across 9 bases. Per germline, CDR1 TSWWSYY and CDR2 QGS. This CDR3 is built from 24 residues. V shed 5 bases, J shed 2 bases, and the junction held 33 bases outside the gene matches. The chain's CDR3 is CALGQYPRSLPPYWGTSGTDKLIF. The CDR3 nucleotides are TGTGCTCTTGGGCAGTATCCTCGGTCGCTCCCGCCCTACTGGGGGACTAGCGGTACCGATAAACTCATCTTT.

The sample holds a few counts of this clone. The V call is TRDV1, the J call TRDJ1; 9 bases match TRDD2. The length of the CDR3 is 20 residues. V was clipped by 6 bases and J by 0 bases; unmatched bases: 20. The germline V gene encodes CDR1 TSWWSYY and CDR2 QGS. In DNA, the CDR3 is TGTGCTCTTGGCAATACCTTCCTACGTCCCTTACTGGGAGACACCGATAAACTCATCTTT. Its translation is CALGNTFLRPLLGDTDKLIF.

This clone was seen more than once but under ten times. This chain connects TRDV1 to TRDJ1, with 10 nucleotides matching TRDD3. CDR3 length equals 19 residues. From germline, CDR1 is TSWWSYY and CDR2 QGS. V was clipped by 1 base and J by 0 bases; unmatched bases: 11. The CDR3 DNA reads TGTGCTCTTGGGGAACGAGGAAACTACTGGGGGATCAACACCGATAAACTCATCTTT. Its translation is CALGERGNYWGINTDKLIF.

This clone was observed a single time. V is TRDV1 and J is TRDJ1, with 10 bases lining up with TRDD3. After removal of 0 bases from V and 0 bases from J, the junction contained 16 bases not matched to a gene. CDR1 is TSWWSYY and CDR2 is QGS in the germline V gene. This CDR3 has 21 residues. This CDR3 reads CALGELGWGIPPPAYTDKLIF. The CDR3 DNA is TGTGCTCTTGGGGAACTGGGGTGGGGGATACCCCCACCGGCCTACACCGATAAACTCATCTTT.

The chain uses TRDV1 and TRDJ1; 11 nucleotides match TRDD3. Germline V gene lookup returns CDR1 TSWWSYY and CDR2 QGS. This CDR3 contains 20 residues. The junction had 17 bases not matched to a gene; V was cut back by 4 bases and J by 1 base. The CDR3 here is CALGGPKLLGDKTPTDKLIF. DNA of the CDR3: TGTGCTCTTGGGGGACCTAAATTACTGGGGGATAAGACCCCCACCGATAAACTCATCTTT.